This passage covers 2 T cell receptor beta chains from one sample sequenced in a study of T cells after yellow fever vaccination. TCRdb redid the calling of the 5' RACE reads with MiXCR, one entry per CDR3 protein. The table has roughly 74,000 distinct CDR3 sequences, approximately 6.5% seen once; the top ten hold about 33%. Specimen: CD8+ T cells sorted from PBMCs, collected about 5 days after the first yellow fever vaccination. Receptors originate from a young man who received the YFV17D yellow fever vaccine.

This clonotype was seen many times. The chain recombines TRBV19 with TRBJ2-1; D is unresolved. The V and J ends lost 7 bases and 0 bases respectively, with 13 bases between them. CDR3 length: 15 residues. Germline CDR1 and CDR2: LNHDA and SQIVND (reference sequence). The CDR3: CASNPGLDSYNEQFF. Written as DNA, the CDR3 is TGTGCCAGTAATCCCGGGTTAGACTCCTACAATGAGCAGTTCTTC.

At least ten counts were recorded for this clonotype. The chain employs TRBV7-6 and TRBJ2-5; D gene unclear. The germline V gene has CDR1 SGHVS and CDR2 FNYEAQ. Trimming removed 1 base at V and 6 bases at J, with 6 bases between. The CDR3 runs to 12 residues. In DNA, the CDR3 is TGTGCCAGCAGCTTAGGAGGAAAGACCCAGTACTTC. This gives the protein CASSLGGKTQYF.